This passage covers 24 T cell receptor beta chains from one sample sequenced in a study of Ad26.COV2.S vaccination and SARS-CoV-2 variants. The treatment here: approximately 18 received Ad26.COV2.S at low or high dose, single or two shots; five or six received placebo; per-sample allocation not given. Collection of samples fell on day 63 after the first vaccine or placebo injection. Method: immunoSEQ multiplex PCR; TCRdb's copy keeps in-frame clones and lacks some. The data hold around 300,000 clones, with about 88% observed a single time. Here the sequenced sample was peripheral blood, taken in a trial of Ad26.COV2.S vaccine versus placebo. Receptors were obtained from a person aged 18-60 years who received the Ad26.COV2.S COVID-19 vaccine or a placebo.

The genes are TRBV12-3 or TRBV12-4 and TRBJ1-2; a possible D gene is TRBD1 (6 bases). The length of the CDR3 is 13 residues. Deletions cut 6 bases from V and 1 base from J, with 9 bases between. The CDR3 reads CASSWDNNYGYTF. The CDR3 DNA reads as TGTGCCAGCAGCTGGGACAATAACTATGGCTACACCTTC.

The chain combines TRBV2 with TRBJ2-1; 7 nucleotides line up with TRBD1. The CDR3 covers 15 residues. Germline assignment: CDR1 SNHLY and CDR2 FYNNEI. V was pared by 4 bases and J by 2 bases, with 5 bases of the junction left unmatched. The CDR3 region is CASSAGQTTYNEQFF. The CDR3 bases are TGTGCCAGCAGTGCGGGACAGACTACCTACAATGAGCAGTTCTTC.

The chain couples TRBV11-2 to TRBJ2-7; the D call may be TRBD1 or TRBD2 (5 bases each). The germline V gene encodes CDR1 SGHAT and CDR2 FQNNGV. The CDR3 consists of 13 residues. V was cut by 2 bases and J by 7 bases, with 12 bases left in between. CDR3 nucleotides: TGTGCCAGCAGCTTAAGGGGAACGGGGGAGCAGTACTTC. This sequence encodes CASSLRGTGEQYF.

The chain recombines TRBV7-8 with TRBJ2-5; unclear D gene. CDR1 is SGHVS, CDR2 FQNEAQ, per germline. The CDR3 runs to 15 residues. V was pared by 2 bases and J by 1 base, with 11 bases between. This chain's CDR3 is CASSLYTDLQETQYF. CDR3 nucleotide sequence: TGTGCCAGCAGCTTATACACGGACCTCCAAGAGACCCAGTACTTC. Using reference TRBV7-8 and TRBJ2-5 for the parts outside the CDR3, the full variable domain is GAGVSQSPRYKVAKRGQDVALRCDPISGHVSLFWYQQALGQGPEFLTYFQNEAQLDKSGLPSDRFFAERPEGSVSTLKIQRTQQEDSAVYLCASSLYTDLQETQYFGPGTRLLVL.

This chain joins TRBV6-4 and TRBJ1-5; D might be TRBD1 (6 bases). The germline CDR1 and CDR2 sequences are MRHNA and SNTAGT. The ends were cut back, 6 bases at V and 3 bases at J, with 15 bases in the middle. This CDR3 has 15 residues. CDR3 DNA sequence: TGTGCCAGCAGCCCGACAGGAAACCCCAATCAGCCCCAGCATTTT. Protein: CASSPTGNPNQPQHF.

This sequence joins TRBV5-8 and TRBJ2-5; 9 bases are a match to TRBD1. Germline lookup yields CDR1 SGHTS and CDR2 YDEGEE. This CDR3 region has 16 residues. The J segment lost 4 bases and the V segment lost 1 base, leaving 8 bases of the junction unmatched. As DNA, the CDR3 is TGTGCCAGCAGCTTGTACACAGGGGGCCGAGGAGAGACCCAGTACTTC. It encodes CASSLYTGGRGETQYF. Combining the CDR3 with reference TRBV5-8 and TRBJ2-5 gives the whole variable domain EAGVTQSPTHLIKTRGQQATLRCSPISGHTSVYWYQQALGLGLQFLLWYDEGEERNRGNFPPRFSGRQFPNYSSELNVNALELEDSALYLCASSLYTGGRGETQYFGPGTRLLVL.

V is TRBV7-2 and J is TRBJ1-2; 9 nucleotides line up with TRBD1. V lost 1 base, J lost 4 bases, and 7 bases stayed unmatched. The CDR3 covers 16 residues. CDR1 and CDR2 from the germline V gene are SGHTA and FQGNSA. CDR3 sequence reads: CASSLVQGAIGYGYTF. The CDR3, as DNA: TGTGCCAGCAGCTTAGTACAGGGGGCTATAGGCTATGGCTACACCTTC.

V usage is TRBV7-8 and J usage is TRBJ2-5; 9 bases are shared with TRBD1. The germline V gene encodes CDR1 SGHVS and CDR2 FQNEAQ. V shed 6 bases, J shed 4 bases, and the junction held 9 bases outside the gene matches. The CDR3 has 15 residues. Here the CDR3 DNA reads TGTGCCAGCAGGTATACAGGGGGCGCAGGAGAGACCCAGTACTTC. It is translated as CASRYTGGAGETQYF.

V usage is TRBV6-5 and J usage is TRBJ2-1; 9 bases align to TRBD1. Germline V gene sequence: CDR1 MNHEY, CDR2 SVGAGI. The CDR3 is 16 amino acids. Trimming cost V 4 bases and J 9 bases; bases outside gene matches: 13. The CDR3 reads CASSSTGTGLESEQFF. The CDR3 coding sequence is TGTGCCAGCAGTTCAACCGGGACAGGGTTGGAGAGTGAGCAGTTCTTC.

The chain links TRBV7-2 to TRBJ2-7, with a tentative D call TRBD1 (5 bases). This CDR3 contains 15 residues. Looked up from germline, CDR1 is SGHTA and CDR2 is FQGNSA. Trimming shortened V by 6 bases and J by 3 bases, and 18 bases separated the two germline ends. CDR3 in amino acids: CASRPRVLLDYEQYF. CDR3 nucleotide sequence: TGTGCCAGCAGACCCAGGGTCCTCCTCGACTACGAGCAGTACTTC.

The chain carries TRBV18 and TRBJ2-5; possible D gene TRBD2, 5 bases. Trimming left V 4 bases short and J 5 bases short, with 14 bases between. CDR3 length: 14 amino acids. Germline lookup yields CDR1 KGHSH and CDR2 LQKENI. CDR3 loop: CASSRNSGRETQYF. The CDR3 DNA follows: TGTGCCAGCTCACGCAACAGCGGTCGGGAGACCCAGTACTTC.

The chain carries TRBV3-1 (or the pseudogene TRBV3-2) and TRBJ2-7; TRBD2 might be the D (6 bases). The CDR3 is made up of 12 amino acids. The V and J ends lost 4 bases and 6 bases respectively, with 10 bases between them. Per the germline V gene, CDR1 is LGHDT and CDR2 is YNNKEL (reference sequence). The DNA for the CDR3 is TGTGCCAGCAGCCCAGGAGGGAGCGAGCAGTACTTC. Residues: CASSPGGSEQYF.

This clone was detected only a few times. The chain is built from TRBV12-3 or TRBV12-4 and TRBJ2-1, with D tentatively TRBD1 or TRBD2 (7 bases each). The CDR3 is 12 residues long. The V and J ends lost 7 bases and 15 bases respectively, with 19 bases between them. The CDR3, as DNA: TGTGCCAGCATAGGCGGGGGCGCAGGGGGGTTCTTC. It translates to CASIGGGAGGFF.

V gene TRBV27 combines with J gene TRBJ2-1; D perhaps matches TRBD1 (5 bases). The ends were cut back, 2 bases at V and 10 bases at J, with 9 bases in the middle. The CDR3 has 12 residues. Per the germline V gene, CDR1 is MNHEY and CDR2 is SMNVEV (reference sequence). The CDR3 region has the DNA TGTGCCAGCAGTTTACAGGGTAGCGAGCAGTTCTTC. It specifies CASSLQGSEQFF.

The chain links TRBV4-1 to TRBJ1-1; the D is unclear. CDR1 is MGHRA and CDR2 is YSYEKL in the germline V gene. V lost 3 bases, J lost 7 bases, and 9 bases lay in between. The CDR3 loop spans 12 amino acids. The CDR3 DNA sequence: TGCGCCAGCAGCCAGGTTCGCGGTGAAGCTTTCTTT. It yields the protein CASSQVRGEAFF.

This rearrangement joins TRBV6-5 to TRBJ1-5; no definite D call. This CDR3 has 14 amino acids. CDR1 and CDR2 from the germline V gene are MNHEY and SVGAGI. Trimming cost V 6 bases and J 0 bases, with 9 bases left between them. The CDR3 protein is CASSSGYSNQPQHF. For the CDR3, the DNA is TGTGCCAGCAGCTCCGGATATAGCAATCAGCCCCAGCATTTT.

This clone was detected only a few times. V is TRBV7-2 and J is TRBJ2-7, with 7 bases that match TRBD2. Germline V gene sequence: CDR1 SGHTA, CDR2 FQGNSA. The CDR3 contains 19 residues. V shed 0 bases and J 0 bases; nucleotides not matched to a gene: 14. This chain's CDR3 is CASSLAPSGPFLSSYEQYF. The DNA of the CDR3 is TGTGCCAGCAGCTTAGCTCCTAGCGGTCCCTTTTTGAGCTCCTACGAGCAGTACTTC.

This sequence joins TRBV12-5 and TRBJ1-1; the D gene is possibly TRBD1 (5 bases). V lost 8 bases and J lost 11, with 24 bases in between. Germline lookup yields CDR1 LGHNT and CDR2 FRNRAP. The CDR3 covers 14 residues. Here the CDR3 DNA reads TGTGCTAGTTCGTTTGGGGGGACCCCCTCTGGGGCTTTCTTT. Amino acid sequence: CASSFGGTPSGAFF.

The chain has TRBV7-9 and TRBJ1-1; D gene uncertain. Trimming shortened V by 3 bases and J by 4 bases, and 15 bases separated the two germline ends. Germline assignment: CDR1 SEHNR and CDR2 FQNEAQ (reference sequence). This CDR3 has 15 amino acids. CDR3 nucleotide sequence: TGTGCCAGCAGCTTGGACGCGGGTTTTAGCACTGAAGCTTTCTTT. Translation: CASSLDAGFSTEAFF.

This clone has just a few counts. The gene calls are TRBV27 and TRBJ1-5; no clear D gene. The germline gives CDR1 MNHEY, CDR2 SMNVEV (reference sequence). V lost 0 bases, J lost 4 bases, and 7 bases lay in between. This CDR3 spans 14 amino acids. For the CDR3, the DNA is TGTGCCAGCAGTTTATCCAGGCTTAATCAGCCCCAGCATTTT. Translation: CASSLSRLNQPQHF.

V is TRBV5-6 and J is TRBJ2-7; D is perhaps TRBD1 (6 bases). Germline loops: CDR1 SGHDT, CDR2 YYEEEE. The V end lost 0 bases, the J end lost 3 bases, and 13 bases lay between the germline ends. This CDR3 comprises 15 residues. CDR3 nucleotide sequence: TGTGCCAGCAGCTTGGGGCAGGGGTTCAACTACGAGCAGTACTTC. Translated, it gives CASSLGQGFNYEQYF.

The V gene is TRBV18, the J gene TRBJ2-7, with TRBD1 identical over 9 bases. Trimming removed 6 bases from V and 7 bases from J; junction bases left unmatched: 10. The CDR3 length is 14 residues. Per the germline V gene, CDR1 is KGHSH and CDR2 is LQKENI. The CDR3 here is CASSSTMTGGEQYF. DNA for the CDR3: TGTGCCAGCTCCTCAACGATGACAGGGGGGGAGCAGTACTTC.

The CDR3, as DNA: TGTGCCAGCAGCTTCCGGGACCTGTGGTATTTT. Translating gives CASSFRDLWYF. The V and J genes are TRBV4-2 and TRBJ2-3; tentatively, D is TRBD1 or TRBD2 (5 bases each). Germline CDR1 and CDR2: LGHNA and YNFKEQ. The CDR3 has 11 amino acids. V lost 5 bases and J 14 bases, leaving 14 bases between the germline ends.

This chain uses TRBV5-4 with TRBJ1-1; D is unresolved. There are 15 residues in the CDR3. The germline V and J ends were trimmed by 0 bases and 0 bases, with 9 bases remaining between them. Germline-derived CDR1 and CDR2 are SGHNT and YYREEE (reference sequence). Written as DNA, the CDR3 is TGTGCCAGCAGCTTGGTGGCGGGGATGAACACTGAAGCTTTCTTT. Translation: CASSLVAGMNTEAFF. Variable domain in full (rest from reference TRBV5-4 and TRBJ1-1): ETGVTQSPTHLIKTRGQQVTLRCSSQSGHNTVSWYQQALGQGPQFIFQYYREEENGRGNFPPRFSGLQFPNYSSELNVNALELDDSALYLCASSLVAGMNTEAFFGQGTRLTVV.